The clone carrying this TCR beta chain has ten or more counts. Its antigen remains unidentified. The V end was cut by 0 bases, the J end by 6 bases, with 14 bases between. Germline values: CDR1 MNHEY, CDR2 SVGEGT. This CDR3 is built from 16 residues. This specimen belongs to a study of glioma-infiltrating T cells. Amplification of TCR alpha and beta CDR3 regions from RNA used iRepertoire nested multiplex PCR. Tissue mRNA or PBMC total RNA, about 95-450 ng, went into one-step reverse transcription and amplification. TCRdb ran MiXCR on the multiplex PCR reads and lists one entry per CDR3 protein. This table has approximately 100,000 distinct CDR3 sequences, around 28% appearing once. Findings of the study overall: Non-neoplastic patients had below-expected tissue-blood divergence, while all gliomas exceeded expectation.

This clonotype was sampled from a human donor with low-grade glioma or glioblastoma, undergoing nonglioma brain surgery, or in good health (not recorded which). The V gene is TRBV6-2 or TRBV6-3, the J gene TRBJ2-2, with D possibly called TRBD1 or TRBD2 (6 bases each). The sample comprised glioma tissue, nonneoplastic brain tissue, or PBMCs (not recorded which). CDR3 coding DNA: TGTGCCAGCAGTTACTCTCACTACAGGGACTCCGGGGAGCTGTTTTTT. Translation gives CASSYSHYRDSGELFF.